What follows are 5 T cell receptor beta chains derived from one specimen sequenced in a study of blood T cell repertoires in COVID-19. Sequencing used immunoSEQ multiplex PCR; TCRdb keeps in-frame clones, though not all of them. The table lists fewer than 80,000 clones, 88% of them singletons. What was sequenced was peripheral blood. The receptors derive from a human donor in a cohort sampled during active COVID-19.

The gene calls are TRBV7-2 and TRBJ2-3; D may be TRBD1 (6 bases). Germline assignment: CDR1 SGHTA and CDR2 FQGNSA. Trimming left V 5 bases short and J 2 bases short, with 11 bases between. The CDR3 is 14 amino acids. CDR3 coding DNA: TGTGCCAGCAGCACAGGGTTGTACACAGATACGCAGTATTTT. Translated, it gives CASSTGLYTDTQYF.

This chain uses TRBV27 with TRBJ2-3; 9 positions agree with TRBD2. V lost 6 bases and J lost 4; bases outside the gene matches: 8. The CDR3 spans 15 residues. Per germline, CDR1 MNHEY and CDR2 SMNVEV (reference sequence). The CDR3 DNA follows: TGTGCCAGCAGCCCGCCCCAGCGGGAGGCAGATACGCAGTATTTT. Amino acid sequence: CASSPPQREADTQYF.

The chain has TRBV5-7 and TRBJ2-7, with TRBD1 matching 7 bases. TRBV5-7 is filed as an ORF, its function uncertain. The ends lost 5 bases at V and 3 bases at J; junction bases unmatched: 14. This CDR3 is built from 16 residues. This chain's CDR3 is CASRYGNDRDHYEQYF. CDR3 bases: TGTGCCAGCAGGTATGGAAATGACAGGGATCACTACGAGCAGTACTTC.

This chain links TRBV10-2 with TRBJ2-2; 9 nucleotides agree with TRBD2. The CDR3 spans 16 residues. Germline CDR1 is WSHSY and CDR2 is SAAADI. V lost 1 base and J lost 6; bases outside the gene matches: 6. Here the CDR3 reads CASSEWGGRASGELFF. The DNA of the CDR3 is TGCGCCAGCAGTGAGTGGGGCGGGAGGGCCTCCGGGGAGCTGTTTTTT.

CDR3 nucleotides: TGCGCCAGCAGTGCGTCCTACAGGGGTTGGGATGGCTACACCTTC. It encodes CASSASYRGWDGYTF. V and J are TRBV10-2 and TRBJ1-2, with 7 bases aligning to TRBD1. The CDR3 contains 15 residues. Germline values: CDR1 WSHSY, CDR2 SAAADI. J was trimmed by 6 bases and V by 4 bases; bases with no gene match: 11.